The source of this T cell receptor (beta chain) is a study of T cell responses to AZD1222 COVID-19 vaccine. Study-level findings and limits: Rises in breadth and depth of Spike-specific TCRs came after two AZD1222 doses. Clonal diversity may have been underestimated in mostly white British donors. Repertoires were obtained only post-peak T cell response.

Turning to this clone: Its antigen remains unidentified.

Some second doses came at about 4 weeks and others at about 12 weeks; these were pooled. The germline CDR1 and CDR2 sequences are SGHTA and FQGTGA. Germline trimming cut 2 bases from V and 5 bases from J; bases unmatched to any gene: 6. The CDR3 is made up of 17 amino acids. Here immunoSEQ multiplex PCR was the method, and the copy in TCRdb shows in-frame clones only, minus some. There are about 130,000 clones in the sample; roughly 92% occur only once, and 0.9% to 1.3% lies in the top ten. The V and J genes are TRBV7-3 and TRBJ2-5; 15 nucleotides match TRBD2. This receptor was obtained from an adult who received the AZD1222 COVID-19 vaccine. The source was peripheral blood, collected 28 days after the second AZD1222 dose. In DNA form, the CDR3 reads TGTGCCAGCAGCTTAGGACTAGCGGGGGGGCTTATCGAGACCCAGTACTTC. This gives the protein CASSLGLAGGLIETQYF.